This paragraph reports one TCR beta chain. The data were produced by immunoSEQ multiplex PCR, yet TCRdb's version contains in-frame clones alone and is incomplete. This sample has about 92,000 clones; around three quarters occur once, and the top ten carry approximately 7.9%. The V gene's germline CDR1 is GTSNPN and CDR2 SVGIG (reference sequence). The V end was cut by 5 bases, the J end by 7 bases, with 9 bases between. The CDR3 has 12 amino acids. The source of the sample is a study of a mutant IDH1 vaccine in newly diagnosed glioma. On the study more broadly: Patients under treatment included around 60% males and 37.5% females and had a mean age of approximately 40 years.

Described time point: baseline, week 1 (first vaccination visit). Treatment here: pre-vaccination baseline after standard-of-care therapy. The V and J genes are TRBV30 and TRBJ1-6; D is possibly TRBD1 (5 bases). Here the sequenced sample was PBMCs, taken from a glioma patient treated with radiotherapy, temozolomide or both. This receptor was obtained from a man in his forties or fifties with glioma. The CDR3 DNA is TGTGCCTGGGGGACGGGGAATTCACCCCTCCACTTT. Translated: CAWGTGNSPLHF.